The clone carrying this T cell receptor (beta chain) was seen only a few times. These data originate in a study of response to subunit inactivated influenza vaccine. Trimming left V 2 bases short and J 0 bases short, with 9 bases between. This CDR3 region has 15 residues. CDR1 is SGHRS and CDR2 is YFSETQ in the germline V gene. Each CDR3 protein is one row after TCRdb ran MiXCR on the RT-PCR reads. Of 290,000 or so distinct CDR3 sequences listed, about 20% are singletons. The clonotype was recovered from a man aged 45 to 70 who received an inactivated influenza vaccine. The genes are TRBV5-1 and TRBJ1-3; no clear D gene. Sequencing used PBMCs from blood, obtained about 20 months after vaccination. Written as DNA, the CDR3 is TGCGCCAGCAGCTTAGGAGAGGCCTCTGGAAACACCATATATTTT. This translates into CASSLGEASGNTIYF. Full variable domain (remainder filled in from reference TRBV5-1 and TRBJ1-3): KAGVTQTPRYLIKTRGQQVTLSCSPISGHRSVSWYQQTPGQGLQFLFEYFSETQRNKGNFPGRFSGRQFSNSRSEMNVSTLELGDSALYLCASSLGEASGNTIYFGEGSWLTVV.